The clone carrying this T cell receptor beta chain was counted only a few times. A second PCR, run for 7 to 11 cycles, used a sample-barcoded 5' primer plus a J-beta primer mix. Using its own MiXCR run on the 5' RACE reads, TCRdb lists one record per CDR3 protein. The data contain 550,000 to 750,000 distinct CDR3 sequences, about 21% of them seen just once; the ten biggest clones take up under 4%. The data originate from a study of blood T cells in healthy people across ages. Study-level background: There was about one barcoded beta molecule captured by template switching per two T cells.

Every donor contributed around 10 milliliters of peripheral blood by blood draw. Per germline, CDR1 DFQATT and CDR2 SNEGSKA (reference sequence). CDR3 length equals 12 residues. Trimming pared 2 bases from V and 2 bases from J, leaving 6 bases between. This chain links TRBV20-1 with TRBJ1-1, with D unclear. This TCR was sampled from a man in his 70s in good health. Sequencing used blood. For the CDR3, the DNA is TGCAGTGCTAGACACAGAAACACTGAAGCTTTCTTT. This codes for CSARHRNTEAFF.